What follows are 8 T cell receptor beta chains derived from one specimen sequenced in a study of OX40 agonist ivuxolimab in advanced cancers. TCRdb keeps only in-frame clones here, not all; method: immunoSEQ multiplex PCR. In the table there are around 26,000 clones, about four fifths of which are singletons. The source material was CD4+ or CD8+ T cells sorted from blood, sampled in a trial of the OX40 agonist ivuxolimab. The receptors derive from an adult with an advanced solid tumor such as melanoma, head and neck, liver or kidney cancer.

The chain employs TRBV28 and TRBJ2-2; 10 nucleotides line up with TRBD2. Trimming removed 4 bases from V and 1 base from J; junction bases left unmatched: 9. The CDR3 runs 18 residues. Per germline, CDR1 MDHEN and CDR2 SYDVKM. CDR3 sequence: CASSSPPGLARNTGELFF. DNA for the CDR3: TGTGCCAGCAGTTCCCCTCCGGGACTAGCGAGGAACACCGGGGAGCTGTTTTTT. The variable domain in full, with the rest retrieved from reference TRBV28 and TRBJ2-2, is DVKVTQSSRYLVKRTGEKVFLECVQDMDHENMFWYRQDPGLGLRLIYFSYDVKMKEKGDIPEGYSVSREKKERFSLILESASTNQTSMYLCASSSPPGLARNTGELFFGEGSRLTVL.

V and J are TRBV28 and TRBJ2-1, with TRBD2 matching 7 bases. Germline loops: CDR1 MDHEN, CDR2 SYDVKM. The CDR3 sequence is 15 residues long. The J segment lost 2 bases and the V segment lost 8 bases, leaving 9 bases of the junction unmatched. The CDR3 bases are TGTGCCAGCCATGAACTAGCGCCCGCCTACAATGAGCAGTTCTTC. This translates into CASHELAPAYNEQFF.

The CDR3: CASSIASSYFYGYTF. Written as DNA, the CDR3 is TGTGCCAGTAGTATAGCCAGCAGCTACTTCTATGGCTACACCTTC. The chain links TRBV19 to TRBJ1-2, with no clear D. Germline V gene data show CDR1 as LNHDA and CDR2 as SQIVND (reference sequence). The V and J ends lost 1 base and 4 bases respectively, with 13 bases between them. CDR3 length: 15 amino acids.

Only a few counts were recorded for this clone. The chain combines TRBV5-1 with TRBJ2-7; D is ambiguous. With 2 bases removed from V and 3 bases from J, the gap between germline ends came to 6 bases. This CDR3 is built from 12 residues. The germline V gene has CDR1 SGHRS and CDR2 YFSETQ. The CDR3 DNA sequence: TGCGCCAGCAGCTTCCTTAGCTACGAGCAGTACTTC. Translated, it gives CASSFLSYEQYF.

The DNA of the CDR3 is TGCGCCAGCGGCGGGAACTCCTATTACGAGCAGTACTTC. This codes for CASGGNSYYEQYF. V gene TRBV10-2 combines with J gene TRBJ2-7; possibly TRBD2 for D (6 bases). V lost 8 bases and J lost 4, with 15 bases in between. Germline V gene sequence: CDR1 WSHSY, CDR2 SAAADI. CDR3 length equals 13 residues.

The J gene is TRBJ2-1, the V gene TRBV7-7; D gene ambiguous. Germline loops: CDR1 SSHAT, CDR2 FNYEAQ (reference sequence). Trimming took 5 bases from V and 8 from J, leaving 19 bases between them. The CDR3 runs to 15 residues. CDR3 nucleotides: TGTGCCAGCAGCCCCCTCATGAGCGACACCTATGAGCAGTTCTTC. Protein: CASSPLMSDTYEQFF.

The V gene is TRBV7-3, the J gene TRBJ2-5; possible D gene TRBD1, 6 bases. This CDR3 contains 14 residues. V lost 5 bases, J lost 4 bases, and 14 bases lay in between. CDR1 and CDR2 (germline): SGHTA, FQGTGA. CDR3 sequence: CASSAKDRGETQYF. For the CDR3, the DNA is TGTGCCAGCAGCGCGAAGGACAGAGGAGAGACCCAGTACTTC.

The chain couples TRBV7-5 to TRBJ2-1; the listed D gene, TRBD2, was not tested against the DNA. TRBV7-5 is termed a pseudogene. This CDR3 contains 16 residues. CDR3 region: CVRSLAPTSGGGEQFF. Written as DNA, the CDR3 is TGTGTCAGAAGCTTAGCCCCGACTAGCGGGGGGGGTGAGCAGTTCTTC.